This T cell receptor beta chain was captured by sequencing in a study of T cell responses to AZD1222 COVID-19 vaccine (dated by TCRdb to 2020 to 2023). With respect to the entire study: TCR sequencing covered fewer than 250 trial participants: 200 to 210 given two doses of AZD1222 and about 26 given two doses of MenACWY control vaccine. Trial participants were enrolled into age subgroups of 18-55, 56-69 and 70-plus years, which contained around 140, 26 and 57 TCR-sequenced participants, respectively.

The investigation overall reported the following: After two AZD1222 doses, spike-specific TCR breadth and depth were significantly higher than at day 0 and than in MenACWY recipients. Participants were mostly white British and included more females than males, and it was suggested by the authors that clonal diversity may have been underestimated. The vaccine-associated CD4 TCRs covered the entire spike protein, and the dominant responses fell in regions 160-218 and 743-854. Epitopes outside the regions mutated in the B.1.351 and B.1.1.7 variants were reportedly recognized by nearly half of the unique spike-specific TCRs. Only 5 to 7 AZD1222 recipients were SARS-CoV-2 seropositive at baseline, limiting conclusions about previously exposed vaccinees. Because no day 14 peak-response samples were available, repertoires were characterized only after the peak T cell response. In the small 56-69-year group, the increase in depth fell short of significance, most likely because of low power.

Turning to this clone: It lacks a known antigen. No much larger clonotype is one base removed from it; base qualities were not supplied.

The CDR3 regions of human TCRbeta chains were subjected to immunosequencing. The study's own analysis went as follows. TCRs in the repertoires were compared against a reference library of SARS-CoV-2-specific TCRs that had been generated with the MIRA antigen-specificity platform. Breadth was defined as the fraction of unique TCRs that were SARS-CoV-2-associated. Depth was defined as the fraction of total T cells that were SARS-CoV-2-associated. Each spike-specific TCR was assigned to its reactive spike region and to a CD4 or CD8 class using the MIRA data. Log10-transformed breadth and depth values were compared by one-way ANOVA with Sidak's multiple comparisons tests. This immuneACCESS table, as held by TCRdb, lists in-frame sequences with V and J called but not all clones. Of the missing ones, under half trace to an unresolved V gene in checked studies; the others have no known cause. That table furnishes V, J and clone size, whereas the DNA furnished D and trimming. Recorded for this sample are 150,000 to 200,000 clones; about 91% of them occurred a single time. The ten largest clonotypes hold 11% of the sample.

Reading the label with the study, this specimen's time point is: about 28 days (+/-7) after the second vaccine dose. AZD1222 recipients given second doses at about 4 weeks or at about 12 weeks were pooled, since spike-specific TCR depth and breadth were not found to differ between the two schedules. Vaccinee samples were obtained from the UK trials COV001 and COV002, which included a single-blind randomized controlled phase 2/3 trial of AZD1222 (ChAdOx1 nCoV-19) in healthy adults. For TCRbeta chain sequencing, PBMC samples were collected from trial participants at day 0 and at day 28 after the second dose. This sequence was found in an adult who received the AZD1222 COVID-19 vaccine. The specimen comprised peripheral blood, sampled 28 days after the second AZD1222 dose.

The CDR3 reads as follows: CASSYIVRGQPYEQYF. The bases are TGTGCCAGCAGTTACATCGTTAGGGGCCAACCCTACGAGCAGTACTTC. The chain uses TRBV6-5 and TRBJ2-7; D gene: possibly TRBD1, on 5 matching bases. V loses 2 bases of germline sequence and J loses 2 bases, and the interval between the two ends is 16 bases. Spanning cysteine to phenylalanine, the CDR3 consists of 16 amino acids. Only the CDR3 DNA stays, 48 bases, in frame from base 1. From the germline V gene, CDR1 is MNHEY and CDR2 is SVGAGI.